This T cell receptor beta chain was retrieved from a study of CD8 T cells in ankylosing spondylitis. Overall study results and limits: The authors reported significant enrichment of disease-linked clones in matched ankylosing spondylitis synovial fluid.

The V and J ends lost 0 bases and 3 bases, in that order; junction bases with no gene match: 5. The CDR3 totals 15 residues. From germline, CDR1 is DFQATT and CDR2 SNEGSKA (reference sequence). TCRdb re-called the 5' RACE reads with MiXCR, one entry per CDR3 protein. The sample consists of some 250,000 distinct CDR3 sequences, roughly 25% of them appearing once. This clonotype appeared a few times. Its antigen is as yet unknown. The rearrangement links TRBV20-1 to TRBJ1-5, with TRBD1 identical over 7 bases. This TCR came from a male donor with ankylosing spondylitis or in good health (not recorded which). The source material was blood, either unsorted or a sorted T cell fraction (not recorded which). The CDR3 protein is CSARDTGTDNQPQHF. In DNA, the CDR3 is TGCAGTGCTAGAGATACCGGGACAGACAATCAGCCCCAGCATTTT.